One and the same sample provided the 13 T cell receptor beta chains below, sequenced in a study of T cell repertoires in cytomegalovirus infection. No antigen is known for these receptors. Via MiXCR, TCRdb re-called the reads, giving one row per CDR3 protein. The repertoire holds approximately 270,000 distinct CDR3 sequences, with 20% to 25% as singletons. Source: cultured PBMCs, taken from culture after CMV antigen stimulation. These receptors originate from a human donor in good health (CMV status not recorded). Some clones in this sample may be carry-over from other donors' samples.

Written as DNA, the CDR3 is TGTGCCAGCAGTTTAAGGCGGGGAACCCCCTACGAGCAGTACTTC. Its translation: CASSLRRGTPYEQYF. This chain uses TRBV28 with TRBJ2-7; maybe TRBD2 (6 bases). V was pared by 2 bases and J by 2 bases, with 13 bases between. This CDR3 is built from 15 residues. Germline assignment: CDR1 MDHEN and CDR2 SYDVKM.

The genes are TRBV27 and TRBJ1-2; D is undetermined. Trimming removed 5 bases at V and 0 bases at J, with 7 bases between. The CDR3 consists of 13 residues. Germline V gene sequence: CDR1 MNHEY, CDR2 SMNVEV (reference sequence). This chain's CDR3 is CASSNMANYGYTF. The CDR3 nucleotides read TGTGCCAGCAGTAACATGGCTAACTATGGCTACACCTTC.

The rearrangement uses TRBV12-3 or TRBV12-4 and TRBJ2-1, with 8 bases that match TRBD2. The CDR3 has 13 amino acids. The V segment lost 3 bases and the J segment 10 bases; nucleotides outside the gene matches: 5. CDR3 residues: CASSFGLASEQFF. Here the CDR3 DNA reads TGTGCCAGCAGTTTCGGACTAGCATCAGAGCAGTTCTTC.

This clonotype was seen more than once but under ten times. The chain joins TRBV27 to TRBJ1-5; D is undetermined. Trimming removed 5 bases from V and 4 bases from J, with 6 bases in between. The CDR3 runs to 12 residues. Germline values: CDR1 MNHEY, CDR2 SMNVEV (reference sequence). For the CDR3, the DNA is TGTGCCAGCAGTGAAGAGAATCAGCCCCAGCATTTT. Amino acid sequence: CASSEENQPQHF.

This clonotype was seen a single time. The chain is built from TRBV19 and TRBJ1-2; TRBD1 is a possible D gene (6 bases). V was trimmed by 6 bases and J by 4 bases, leaving 15 bases between them. The CDR3 contains 14 residues. CDR1 and CDR2 (germline): LNHDA, SQIVND (reference sequence). CDR3 region: CASSRQVQVYGYTF. For the CDR3, the DNA is TGTGCCAGTAGCCGACAGGTACAGGTCTATGGCTACACCTTC.

The V gene is TRBV4-1, the J gene TRBJ2-5; tentative D call: TRBD2 (7 bases). Germline V gene sequence: CDR1 MGHRA, CDR2 YSYEKL. The V gene lost 4 bases and the J gene lost 5 bases, with 17 bases spanning the gap. The CDR3 has 15 amino acids. The CDR3 DNA is TGCGCCAGCAGCCCCCTTGGGGGGGCAAGGGAGACCCAGTACTTC. Translation gives CASSPLGGARETQYF.

This clonotype was found many times. V usage is TRBV7-2 and J usage is TRBJ2-2, with 9 bases matching TRBD2. The germline V gene has CDR1 SGHTA and CDR2 FQGNSA. With 5 bases clipped from V and 4 bases from J, the junction kept 5 bases outside the gene matches. The CDR3 covers 15 residues. CDR3 DNA: TGTGCCAGCAGCCTTGTAGCGGGAGTCACCGGGGAGCTGTTTTTT. Amino acid sequence: CASSLVAGVTGELFF.

The chain has TRBV5-6 and TRBJ2-1, with 7 bases that match TRBD2. Germline CDR1 SGHDT, CDR2 YYEEEE. Trimming at V came to 2 bases and at J to 4 bases, leaving 6 bases not matched to a gene. This CDR3 comprises 15 residues. The CDR3 region is CASSFASGTYNEQFF. The CDR3 DNA reads as TGTGCCAGCAGCTTCGCGAGCGGGACGTACAATGAGCAGTTCTTC.

The table lists this clonotype with many counts. This chain connects TRBV6-5 to TRBJ2-5; D tentatively fits TRBD1 or TRBD2 (5 bases each). Per the germline V gene, CDR1 is MNHEY and CDR2 is SVGAGI. CDR3 size: 14 residues. The ends were cut back, 4 bases at V and 9 bases at J, with 18 bases in the middle. The CDR3, as DNA: TGTGCCAGCAGTTCTCGGGACGCTCGGCAGGCCCAGTACTTC. Its protein product is CASSSRDARQAQYF.

The rearrangement uses TRBV7-9 and TRBJ2-5; TRBD2 aligns across 8 bases. The length of the CDR3 is 16 residues. Germline loops: CDR1 SEHNR, CDR2 FQNEAQ (reference sequence). V was clipped by 2 bases and J by 3 bases; unmatched bases: 8. CDR3 region: CASSLSPKTSEETQYF. CDR3 in DNA: TGTGCCAGCAGCTTATCCCCTAAGACTAGCGAAGAGACCCAGTACTTC.

The chain employs TRBV4-1 and TRBJ1-4; D perhaps matches TRBD1 (6 bases). Germline V gene data show CDR1 as MGHRA and CDR2 as YSYEKL. Trimming removed 7 bases from V and 4 bases from J, with 22 bases in between. This CDR3 is 17 amino acids long. CDR3: CASTPAGGAGFNEKLFF. The CDR3, as DNA: TGCGCCAGCACCCCGGCGGGGGGCGCGGGATTTAATGAAAAACTGTTTTTT.

This clonotype was seen only once. A much larger clonotype is one base distant, so this may be a read error. This chain uses TRBV7-2 with TRBJ1-1; D remains unclear. Germline CDR1 and CDR2: SGHTA and FQGNSA. V was trimmed by 6 bases and J by 4 bases, leaving 12 bases between them. This CDR3 comprises 13 residues. The CDR3 DNA reads TGTGCCAGCAGAGACACTTTCGGCACTGAAGCTTTCTTT. It specifies CASRDTFGTEAFF.

This clonotype was recorded many times. The chain combines TRBV7-6 with TRBJ2-6, with D hard to call. The CDR3 is 15 amino acids. Germline V lookup: CDR1 SGHVS, CDR2 FNYEAQ. V was clipped by 5 bases and J by 0 bases, with 8 bases between them. The CDR3 DNA reads TGTGCCAGCAGCAACGATCCCTCTGGGGCCAACGTCCTGACTTTC. Residues: CASSNDPSGANVLTF.